This T cell receptor beta chain was sequenced in a study of PD-1 blockade in classical Hodgkin lymphoma. Relapse after autologous stem cell transplantation occurred in every patient, and brentuximab vedotin exposure varied. TCRdb's copy holds only in-frame clones and misses some; the assay was immunoSEQ multiplex PCR. The sample has roughly 92,000 clones, roughly 92% seen once; the top ten hold 2.5% to 3.5%. V lost 2 bases to trimming and J lost 9 bases, with 5 bases between them. Germline assignment: CDR1 SGHAT and CDR2 FQNNGV. This CDR3 comprises 11 residues. The starting material was peripheral blood mononuclear cells (PBMCs), obtained at baseline. The chain joins TRBV11-2 to TRBJ2-1, with unresolved D. This TCR was sampled from a human donor with classical Hodgkin lymphoma. CDR3 coding DNA: TGTGCCAGCAGCTTAAGCACTGAGCAGTTCTTC. Translated: CASSLSTEQFF. The variable domain in full, with the rest retrieved from reference TRBV11-2 and TRBJ2-1, is EAGVAQSPRYKIIEKRQSVAFWCNPISGHATLYWYQQILGQGPKLLIQFQNNGVVDDSQLPKDRFSAERLKGVDSTLKIQPAKLEDSAVYLCASSLSTEQFFGPGTRLTVL.